The entry below gives a single TCR beta chain sequence along with its context. The sample comes from a study of blood T cell repertoires in COVID-19. Profiling relied on immunoSEQ multiplex PCR, and the TCRdb table lists in-frame clones only, not all of them. The sample comprises roughly 130,000 clones, about 80% of which are singletons, and approximately 17% rests with the top ten. The V gene lost 0 bases and the J gene lost 6 bases, with 18 bases spanning the gap. CDR1 SGHDT and CDR2 YYEEEE come from the germline V gene. The CDR3 has 16 residues. The source material was peripheral blood. V usage is TRBV5-6 and J usage is TRBJ1-2, with no clear D. The TCR originated in a man aged 50 to 59 with acute or convalescent COVID-19. The CDR3 region has the DNA TGTGCCAGCAGCTTGGCACTTTTTGCGGTGGAGGATGGCTACACCTTC. This translates into CASSLALFAVEDGYTF.